This TCR beta chain emerged from a study of blood T cell repertoires in COVID-19. For the study at large: Some COVID-19 samples were acute and others convalescent; all came from the United States, Italy and Spain. PBMCs, B-cell-depleted T cells, or T cells provided the cDNA or gDNA that made up the material.

Authors' processing steps: Estimates of nucleated cell counts were drawn from the amplification of reference gene primers. Some clones are missing from TCRdb's copy, which holds only in-frame ones; the method was immunoSEQ multiplex PCR. Clone size and V and J calls were adopted from that table, with D and trimming inferred from the DNA. The table records around 200,000 clones, under 85% of them present only once. The CDR3 loop spans 15 amino acids. Trimming removed 8 bases from V and 1 base from J; junction bases left unmatched: 4. The germline gives CDR1 LGHDT, CDR2 YNNKEL (reference sequence). Sequencing was performed on peripheral blood. This receptor was identified in a human donor in a cohort sampled during active COVID-19. J is TRBJ2-3 and V is TRBV3-1 (or the pseudogene TRBV3-2); 12 bases line up with TRBD2. CDR3 loop: CASSSGGAGTDTQYF. The CDR3 DNA is TGTGCCAGCTCTAGCGGGGGGGCTGGCACAGATACGCAGTATTTT.